What follows are 6 T cell receptor beta chains derived from one specimen sequenced in a study of blood T cell repertoires in COVID-19. Method: immunoSEQ multiplex PCR; TCRdb's copy keeps in-frame clones and lacks some. The repertoire holds about 120,000 clones, with over 80% as singletons. Sequenced material: peripheral blood. These TCRs come from a man aged 65-85 years with acute or convalescent COVID-19.

V and J are TRBV5-1 and TRBJ2-1; 9 bases agree with TRBD1. The germline V gene has CDR1 SGHRS and CDR2 YFSETQ. The CDR3 runs 19 residues. Losses at the gene ends were 0 bases for V and 0 bases for J; bases not matched to a gene: 10. The CDR3 DNA is TGCGCCAGCAGCTTGGCGGGACAGGGCCTGATTAGCTCCTACAATGAGCAGTTCTTC. It translates to CASSLAGQGLISSYNEQFF. Full variable domain (remainder filled in from reference TRBV5-1 and TRBJ2-1): KAGVTQTPRYLIKTRGQQVTLSCSPISGHRSVSWYQQTPGQGLQFLFEYFSETQRNKGNFPGRFSGRQFSNSRSEMNVSTLELGDSALYLCASSLAGQGLISSYNEQFFGPGTRLTVL.

J is TRBJ2-7 and V is TRBV27, with D maybe TRBD1 (6 bases). CDR1 is MNHEY, CDR2 SMNVEV, per germline (reference sequence). The CDR3 is 15 residues long. V was trimmed by 2 bases and J by 5 bases, leaving 16 bases between them. In nucleotides, the CDR3 is TGTGCCAGCAGTTTAAAGGCAGGGGTCAGGGACGAGCAGTACTTC. Its translation: CASSLKAGVRDEQYF.

CDR3 sequence (DNA): TGTGCCAGCAGCGTAGCCGGCTATGGCTACACCTTC. It yields the protein CASSVAGYGYTF. This chain connects TRBV9 to TRBJ1-2; unclear D gene. This CDR3 spans 12 amino acids. From germline, CDR1 is SGDLS and CDR2 YYNGEE. The V gene lost 0 bases and the J gene lost 4 bases, with 4 bases spanning the gap.

The chain joins TRBV2 to TRBJ1-4, with 9 positions matching TRBD1. Germline assignment: CDR1 SNHLY and CDR2 FYNNEI. This CDR3 comprises 15 residues. Trimming at V came to 5 bases and at J to 7 bases, leaving 8 bases not matched to a gene. The CDR3 DNA sequence: TGTGCCAGCAGTCAGGGGACAGGGTATGGTGAAAAACTGTTTTTT. It codes for CASSQGTGYGEKLFF. The entire variable domain, with the rest obtained from reference TRBV2 and TRBJ1-4, is as follows: EPEVTQTPSHQVTQMGQEVILRCVPISNHLYFYWYRQILGQKVEFLVSFYNNEISEKSEIFDDQFSVERPDGSNFTLKIRSTKLEDSAMYFCASSQGTGYGEKLFFGSGTQLSVL.

V usage is TRBV6-6 and J usage is TRBJ2-7; maybe TRBD1 (5 bases). Germline CDR1 and CDR2: MNHNY and SVGAGI (reference sequence). CDR3 length: 14 amino acids. With 4 bases removed from V and 10 bases from J, the gap between germline ends came to 20 bases. CDR3 DNA sequence: TGTGCCAGCAGTTCCCCCTCTGACAGCCTCCTTCAGTACTTC. Its translation: CASSSPSDSLLQYF.

This clone appeared a single time. The V gene is TRBV19, the J gene TRBJ2-6; D may be TRBD1 (6 bases). Germline loops: CDR1 LNHDA, CDR2 SQIVND (reference sequence). V dropped 4 bases and J dropped 5 bases, with 18 bases sitting between them. The length of the CDR3 is 17 residues. Here the CDR3 reads CASSSPNAGARANVLTF. As DNA, the CDR3 is TGTGCCAGTAGTAGCCCAAACGCAGGGGCTAGGGCCAACGTCCTGACTTTC.